The clone carrying this TCR beta chain was recorded at least ten times. This sample is drawn from a study of metastatic and nonmetastatic thyroid tumors. Study context: The study looked at repertoires side by side in blood and in tumor or nodule tissue from malignant and benign thyroid patients.

No treatment of any kind had been given to any patient before thyroid surgery. The length of the CDR3 is 16 residues. Losses at the gene ends were 5 bases for V and 12 bases for J; bases not matched to a gene: 13. Looked up from germline, CDR1 is MGHDK and CDR2 is SYGVNS. TCRdb re-clonotyped the PCR reads through MiXCR. The table includes just over 40,000 clones, 9.5% to 12% detected once. The chain joins TRBV25-1 to TRBJ2-1, with 13 nucleotides matching TRBD2. The specimen was blood. This receptor was identified in a female donor with papillary thyroid cancer or a benign thyroid nodule (not recorded which). Some clones in this sample may be carry-over from other donors' samples. The CDR3 nucleotides are TGTGCCAGCAGTCCTCGACTAGCGGGAGGTTCCTTTGGGCAGTTCTTC. This sequence encodes CASSPRLAGGSFGQFF.